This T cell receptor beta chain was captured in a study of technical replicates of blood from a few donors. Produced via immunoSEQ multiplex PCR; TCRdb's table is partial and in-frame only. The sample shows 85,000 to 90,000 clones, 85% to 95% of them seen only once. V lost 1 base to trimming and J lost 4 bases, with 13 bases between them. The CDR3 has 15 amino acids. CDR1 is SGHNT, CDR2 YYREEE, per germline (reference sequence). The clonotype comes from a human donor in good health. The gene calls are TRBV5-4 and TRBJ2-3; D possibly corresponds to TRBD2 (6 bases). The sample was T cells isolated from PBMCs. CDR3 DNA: TGTGCCAGCAGCTTGTGGTCCGGGAGCTCAGATACGCAGTATTTT. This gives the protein CASSLWSGSSDTQYF.